The clone carrying this T cell receptor beta chain was detected a few times. One end of the junction does not line up with germline, which may come from a read error. Germline loops: CDR1 LNHDA, CDR2 SQIVND (reference sequence). The CDR3 has 13 residues. Per the authors' pipeline: Amplification of reference gene primers provided the estimated nucleated cell counts. Measured with immunoSEQ multiplex PCR; TCRdb has only the in-frame clones, and not every one. V and J calls and clone size are copied from that table; D and trimming were computed from the DNA. The table records 150,000 to 200,000 clones, approximately 84% of them present only once. This specimen comes from a study of blood T cell repertoires in COVID-19. Participants' own reports of clinical history determined their cohort assignment.

Sequencing used PBMCs or T cells enriched from blood (not recorded which). The TCR comes from a woman aged 40 to 50 with acute COVID-19. The genes are TRBV19 and TRBJ1-1; 8 positions agree with TRBD1. CDR3 sequence reads: CASIIQGGTEAFF. The DNA of the CDR3 is TGTGCCAGTATTATACAGGGGGGCACTGAAGCTTTCTTT.